These 17 T cell receptor beta chains originate from one sample sequenced in a study of post-analysis software for immune sequencing data. Included in the TCR beta cDNA libraries were unique molecular identifiers. Each CDR3 protein is one row after TCRdb ran MiXCR on the PCR reads. The data hold 500,000 to 600,000 distinct CDR3 sequences, with about 40% observed a single time. Study results and caveats: Relative to controls, patients had five TRBV segments at higher frequency, with TRBV5-6, TRBV5-1 and TRBV20-1 among these.

No antigens are known for them. Material: blood. These receptors all stem from a girl between 10 and 17 years old with multiple sclerosis.

This sequence joins TRBV24-1 and TRBJ1-2; the D is unclear. The CDR3 is 13 amino acids. V was pared by 5 bases and J by 7 bases, with 13 bases between. Germline CDR1 and CDR2: KGHDR and SFDVKD. CDR3 amino acids: CATSASALGGYTF. In nucleotides, the CDR3 is TGTGCCACCAGTGCTTCAGCCCTTGGTGGCTACACCTTC.

The chain's CDR3 is CASSLNPLGSDQETQYF. The CDR3 DNA follows: TGTGCCAGCAGTTTAAACCCACTGGGAAGCGACCAAGAGACCCAGTACTTC. The gene calls are TRBV12-3 or TRBV12-4 and TRBJ2-5; no reliable D call. The CDR3 is 17 residues long. V lost 2 bases and J 0 bases, leaving 16 bases between the germline ends.

The chain carries TRBV12-3 or TRBV12-4 and TRBJ1-5, with 8 bases identical to TRBD1. The J segment lost 3 bases and the V segment lost 5 bases, leaving 6 bases of the junction unmatched. This CDR3 has 15 amino acids. CDR3 DNA sequence: TGTGCCAGCAGTCCCCAGGGGGCCGACAATCAGCCCCAGCATTTT. Residues: CASSPQGADNQPQHF.

This clonotype was recorded a few times. V gene TRBV4-1 combines with J gene TRBJ2-7, with no clear D. The J call may be mistaken, given a closer DNA end match to TRBJ2-5. This CDR3 comprises 12 residues. Germline assignment: CDR1 MGHRA and CDR2 YSYEKL. The CDR3 protein is CASSQEGETQYF. CDR3 nucleotides: TGCGCCAGCAGCCAAGAAGGCGAGACCCAGTACTTC.

The V and J genes are TRBV6-5 and TRBJ2-3, with D uncertain. Trimming took 5 bases from V and 0 from J, leaving 9 bases between them. The length of the CDR3 is 14 residues. The germline V gene encodes CDR1 MNHEY and CDR2 SVGAGI. CDR3 loop: CASSPSESTDTQYF. As DNA, the CDR3 is TGTGCCAGCAGTCCCTCGGAGAGCACAGATACGCAGTATTTT.

This clonotype has a handful of counts. The V call is TRBV7-9, the J call TRBJ2-1; 8 bases match TRBD1. The CDR3 sequence is 16 residues long. V lost 5 bases and J lost 3; bases outside the gene matches: 9. CDR1 SEHNR and CDR2 FQNEAQ come from the germline V gene (reference sequence). The CDR3 is CASSEGQDLIYNEQFF. The CDR3 DNA sequence: TGTGCCAGCAGCGAGGGACAGGATCTTATCTACAATGAGCAGTTCTTC.

The V call is TRBV7-6, the J call TRBJ1-2; 9 bases fit TRBD1. The CDR3 runs to 14 residues. V dropped 5 bases and J dropped 7; count of bases not matched to a gene: 8. Germline V gene sequence: CDR1 SGHVS, CDR2 FNYEAQ. CDR3: CASSVTGGAAGYTF. DNA for the CDR3: TGTGCCAGCAGCGTCACAGGGGGCGCGGCTGGCTACACCTTC. Drawing the rest from reference TRBV7-6 and TRBJ1-2, the complete variable domain is GAGVSQSPRYKVTKRGQDVALRCDPISGHVSLYWYRQALGQGPEFLTYFNYEAQQDKSGLPNDRFSAERPEGSISTLTIQRTEQRDSAMYRCASSVTGGAAGYTFGSGTRLTVV.

The chain recombines TRBV5-1 with TRBJ2-7; possibly TRBD1 for D (6 bases). In germline, CDR1 is SGHRS, CDR2 YFSETQ. V shed 5 bases and J shed 8 bases, with 11 bases lying between them. The CDR3 consists of 11 residues. The CDR3 sequence is CASRAQGKQYF. CDR3 DNA: TGCGCCAGCAGAGCCCAGGGGAAGCAGTACTTC.

The chain has TRBV5-6 and TRBJ1-2; D gene uncertain. The CDR3 has 12 amino acids. The germline CDR1 and CDR2 sequences are SGHDT and YYEEEE. V lost 3 bases to trimming and J lost 0 bases, with 3 bases between them. CDR3 protein: CASSSTNYGYTF. CDR3 nucleotides: TGTGCCAGCAGCTCTACTAACTATGGCTACACCTTC.

This chain joins TRBV6-5 and TRBJ2-3, with TRBD2 matching 10 bases. V lost 7 bases to trimming and J lost 5 bases; unmatched junction nucleotides: 6. In germline, CDR1 is MNHEY, CDR2 SVGAGI. CDR3 length: 14 amino acids. The CDR3 loop is CASTKAGGRDTQYF. The CDR3 DNA reads TGTGCCAGCACCAAAGCGGGAGGGCGAGATACGCAGTATTTT.

J is TRBJ1-2 and V is TRBV3-1; 7 bases agree with TRBD1. Looked up from germline, CDR1 is LGHDT and CDR2 is YNNKEL (reference sequence). The J segment lost 8 bases and the V segment lost 4 bases, leaving 10 bases of the junction unmatched. This CDR3 spans 14 amino acids. The CDR3 sequence is CASSPLEGARGYTF. For the CDR3, the DNA is TGTGCCAGCAGCCCCCTGGAGGGGGCGCGGGGCTACACCTTC.

This clonotype was observed a handful of times. V is TRBV28 and J is TRBJ2-1, with D possibly matching TRBD2 (5 bases). This CDR3 region has 10 residues. Trimming took 2 bases from V and 15 from J, leaving 8 bases between them. Germline V lookup: CDR1 MDHEN, CDR2 SYDVKM. The CDR3 DNA follows: TGTGCCAGCAGTTTAGGGAGATGGTTCTTC. Its protein product is CASSLGRWFF.

CDR3 sequence: CSASSGESEAFF. The CDR3 nucleotides read TGCAGTGCTAGTTCGGGGGAATCTGAAGCTTTCTTT. This chain connects TRBV20-1 to TRBJ1-1; D might be TRBD1 (5 bases). Germline CDR1 DFQATT, CDR2 SNEGSKA (reference sequence). V was pared by 3 bases and J by 6 bases, with 11 bases between. The CDR3 is 12 residues long.

The chain is built from TRBV20-1 and TRBJ2-6; D call uncertain. The CDR3 is 15 residues long. Germline values: CDR1 DFQATT, CDR2 SNEGSKA (reference sequence). The V and J ends lost 6 bases and 0 bases respectively, with 12 bases between them. The CDR3 loop is CSATDGSSGANVLTF. In DNA form, the CDR3 reads TGCAGTGCGACGGACGGAAGCTCTGGGGCCAACGTCCTGACTTTC.

This chain links TRBV2 with TRBJ2-1; D unresolved. V was pared by 1 base and J by 0 bases, with 10 bases between. Germline lookup yields CDR1 SNHLY and CDR2 FYNNEI. The CDR3 covers 16 residues. The CDR3 protein is CASSEVPFSSYNEQFF. The CDR3 nucleotides are TGTGCCAGCAGTGAAGTACCCTTCAGCTCCTACAATGAGCAGTTCTTC.

The V gene is TRBV5-1, the J gene TRBJ2-5; a weak D match, TRBD1 (6 bases). This CDR3 spans 13 amino acids. Trimming took off 4 bases at V and 11 bases at J, with 18 bases between the two ends. Germline V lookup: CDR1 SGHRS, CDR2 YFSETQ. The CDR3 bases are TGCGCCAGCAGCCTGGACAGACGCAATGAGCAGTACTTC. It specifies CASSLDRRNEQYF.

This chain connects TRBV10-3 to TRBJ1-1, with D perhaps matching TRBD1 (5 bases). V lost 7 bases and J 1 base, leaving 7 bases between the germline ends. The CDR3 runs 12 residues. CDR1 is ENHRY and CDR2 is SYGVKD in the germline V gene. Here the CDR3 reads CAITGGNTEAFF. CDR3 in DNA: TGTGCCATCACGGGGGGGAACACTGAAGCTTTCTTT.